This T cell receptor beta chain was identified during a study of T-cell reconstitution after alpha-beta-depleted transplantation in children. Study results and caveats: T-cell numbers and diversity, one year after transplant, stemmed largely from T cells that were newly produced.

TCRbeta library preparation incorporated unique molecular identifiers. TCRdb used MiXCR to reprocess the PCR reads, holding one entry per CDR3 protein. The table shows hundreds of thousands of distinct CDR3 sequences, with over 10% occurring only once. This clonotype was counted at least ten times. Its target is unknown. The CDR3 contains 15 residues. The J segment lost 4 bases and the V segment lost 6 bases, leaving 6 bases of the junction unmatched. Germline V gene data show CDR1 as KGHSH and CDR2 as LQKENI. The starting material was PBMCs, mostly from graft donor cells, obtained 360 days after TCRalphabeta/CD19-depleted stem cell transplant. The TCR was taken from a male patient aged 10 to 17 who had a stem cell transplant for acute myeloid leukemia, so the T cells may come from the graft donor. The chain uses TRBV18 and TRBJ2-2; TRBD1 matches 9 bases. CDR3 sequence (DNA): TGTGCCAGCTCCCCCGGACAGGGGACCACCGGGGAGCTGTTTTTT. It is translated as CASSPGQGTTGELFF.